This T cell receptor beta chain was sequenced for a study of shared clonotypes between healthy human individuals. Looked up from germline, CDR1 is SGHDT and CDR2 is YYEEEE. Trimming pared 1 base from V and 0 bases from J, leaving 9 bases between. This CDR3 has 15 residues. Sequencing used immunoSEQ multiplex PCR; TCRdb keeps in-frame clones, though not all of them. Among about 2.4 million clones listed, 80% to 95% were seen once. Findings and limits, study-wide: Deeper or shallower sequencing was expected to change how clonotypes are shared among donors. Some naive CD4 clonotypes, approximately 4.5%, turned up in common across several donors.

Details on this clone: Its antigen is unidentified.

This chain links TRBV5-6 with TRBJ2-3; D is ambiguous. The sequence came from a man aged 18 to 29 in good health. Some clones in this sample may be carry-over from other donors' samples. Sequenced material: naive CD4+ T cells from PBMCs. As for subset: CD45RA+ positively selected. As DNA, the CDR3 is TGTGCCAGCAGCTTGTTTGACTTAAGCACAGATACGCAGTATTTT. It specifies CASSLFDLSTDTQYF.